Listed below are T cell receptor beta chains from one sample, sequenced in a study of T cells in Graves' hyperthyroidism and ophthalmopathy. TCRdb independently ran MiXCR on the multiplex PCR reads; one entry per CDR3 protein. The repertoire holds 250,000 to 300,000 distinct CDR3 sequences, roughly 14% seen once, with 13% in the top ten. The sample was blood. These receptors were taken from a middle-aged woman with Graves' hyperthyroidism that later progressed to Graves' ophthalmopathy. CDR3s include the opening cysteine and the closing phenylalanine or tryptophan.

CDR3aa: CASSDWFSTYF
j_gene: TRBJ1-3
v_gene: TRBV2

CDR3aa: CASREFRQGSEAFF
j_gene: TRBJ1-1
v_gene: TRBV12-3/TRBV12-4

CDR3aa: CASRFGTDGYTF
j_gene: TRBJ1-2
v_gene: TRBV2

CDR3aa: CASTGPMRPYEQYF
j_gene: TRBJ2-7
v_gene: TRBV2

CDR3aa: CASSEAVQQETQYF
j_gene: TRBJ2-5
v_gene: TRBV2

CDR3aa: CATRRFRGAGLHNEQFF
j_gene: TRBJ2-1
v_gene: TRBV5-6

CDR3aa: CSARGGVRNSPLHF
j_gene: TRBJ1-6
v_gene: TRBV20-1

CDR3aa: CASSSDYPEQFF
j_gene: TRBJ2-1
v_gene: TRBV11-2

CDR3aa: CASTTVATNEKLFF
j_gene: TRBJ1-4
v_gene: TRBV6-1

CDR3aa: CASSLARRSDTGELFF
j_gene: TRBJ2-2
v_gene: TRBV11-2

CDR3aa: CASVLEGAGRYEQYF
j_gene: TRBJ2-7
v_gene: TRBV5-5

CDR3aa: CASSQDLARLGVSYEQYF
j_gene: TRBJ2-7
v_gene: TRBV4-1

CDR3aa: CASSLLWEQYF
j_gene: TRBJ2-7
v_gene: TRBV28

CDR3aa: CASSNGRAYEQFF
j_gene: TRBJ2-1
v_gene: TRBV19

CDR3aa: CSFDGYNEQFF
j_gene: TRBJ2-1
v_gene: TRBV29-1

CDR3aa: CATSSNRANYGYTF
j_gene: TRBJ1-2
v_gene: TRBV15

CDR3aa: CASSAQLAGWDNEQFF
j_gene: TRBJ2-1
v_gene: TRBV9

CDR3aa: CSGGFSGRFSYEQYF
j_gene: TRBJ2-7
v_gene: TRBV20-1

CDR3aa: CASSSRTGKSGNTIYF
j_gene: TRBJ1-3
v_gene: TRBV7-8

CDR3aa: CASSLGTGRDNEQFF
j_gene: TRBJ2-1
v_gene: TRBV11-3

CDR3aa: CSARATGLYNEQFF
j_gene: TRBJ2-1
v_gene: TRBV20-1

CDR3aa: CASSPMGTSGKFEQFF
j_gene: TRBJ2-1
v_gene: TRBV7-9

CDR3aa: CASSIRVTGYAYEQYF
j_gene: TRBJ2-7
v_gene: TRBV19

CDR3aa: CASSWGSGVYEQYF
j_gene: TRBJ2-7
v_gene: TRBV27